Each of the 6 T cell receptor beta chains below was sequenced from the same sample in a study of graft-versus-host responses after intestinal transplantation. Stimulators, 200,000 irradiated and violet-dye-labeled cells, were plated with 200,000 CFSE-labeled responder cells. Using immunoSEQ multiplex PCR, the repertoire was profiled, and TCRdb retains in-frame clones only, with some absent. Here the sample spans about 7,800 clones, 30% to 40% being singletons. Sample: alloreactive CD8+ T cells from a mixed lymphocyte reaction culture, taken before intestinal transplant. Indicated subset: CFSE-low proliferating T cells sorted from roughly six-day pre-transplant mixed lymphocyte reaction (GvH or HvG direction). The receptors were sampled from a human patient who received an intestinal transplant.

This chain joins TRBV5-6 and TRBJ1-1; 7 nucleotides match TRBD1. J lost 0 bases, V lost 4 bases, and 3 bases had no gene match. In germline, CDR1 is SGHDT, CDR2 YYEEEE. The CDR3 has 14 residues. As DNA, the CDR3 is TGTGCCAGCAGCCCTACAGGGGTGAACACTGAAGCTTTCTTT. Translating it yields CASSPTGVNTEAFF.

The rearrangement links TRBV27 to TRBJ1-5; D remains unclear. The V end lost 5 bases, the J end lost 9 bases, and 20 bases lay between the germline ends. CDR1 is MNHEY, CDR2 SMNVEV, per germline (reference sequence). This CDR3 region has 15 residues. The CDR3, as DNA: TGTGCCAGCAGTCTGGCCGGAGGAGGCGGAGGGCCCCAGCATTTT. Protein sequence: CASSLAGGGGGPQHF.

A remark on this clone: Germline and junction disagree at one end, which may indicate a read error. This chain joins TRBV6-5 and TRBJ1-2, with 7 nucleotides matching TRBD1. Per germline, CDR1 MNHEY and CDR2 SVGAGI. This CDR3 region has 14 residues. The CDR3: CAGSQTTGALGYTF. In DNA form, the CDR3 reads TGTGCCGGCAGTCAGACAACAGGGGCTCTTGGCTACACCTTC.

J is TRBJ2-3 and V is TRBV19; D is possibly TRBD1 (5 bases). Looked up from germline, CDR1 is LNHDA and CDR2 is SQIVND (reference sequence). V dropped 5 bases and J dropped 0 bases, with 12 bases sitting between them. This CDR3 spans 15 amino acids. The CDR3 protein is CASSRDSPSTDTQYF. The CDR3 nucleotides are TGTGCCAGTAGTCGCGACAGTCCTAGCACAGATACGCAGTATTTT.

This rearrangement joins TRBV7-9 to TRBJ1-4, with D hard to call. This CDR3 is built from 16 residues. V shed 0 bases and J shed 3 bases, with 11 bases lying between them. Germline loops: CDR1 SEHNR, CDR2 FQNEAQ (reference sequence). CDR3 DNA: TGTGCCAGCAGCTTAGCCATTGGGCCTGCTAATGAAAAACTGTTTTTT. Translation: CASSLAIGPANEKLFF.

This clone turned up a few times. The chain recombines TRBV4-2 with TRBJ2-3, with 14 positions matching TRBD2. The germline V gene has CDR1 LGHNA and CDR2 YNFKEQ. The ends lost 1 base at V and 2 bases at J; junction bases unmatched: 11. The CDR3 has 20 residues. DNA of the CDR3: TGTGCCAGCAGCCAAGGGGGACTAGCGGGGGCCTGGTCCTCCACAGATACGCAGTATTTT. Amino acids: CASSQGGLAGAWSSTDTQYF.